The sample holds a few counts of the clone carrying this T cell receptor (beta chain). Its cognate antigen is unknown. This sample is part of a study of early T cells in non-severe SARS-CoV-2 infection. Turning to the study itself: Bulk RNA from unsorted whole blood was sequenced; chains were unpaired. The study's findings and limits: In VDJdb matching, anti-spike CD8 responses were favored while private and CD4 specificities went missing.

Individual cDNA molecules received unique molecular identifiers. TCRdb ran MiXCR on the 5' RACE reads and lists one entry per CDR3 protein. The table has tens of thousands of distinct CDR3 sequences, 10% to 15% seen once. CDR1 SEHNR and CDR2 FQNEAQ come from the germline V gene (reference sequence). Deletions cut 3 bases from V and 3 bases from J, with 12 bases between. The CDR3 has 14 residues. Sequenced sample: whole blood. The sequence derives from an adult who was a healthcare worker with PCR-confirmed SARS-CoV-2 infection or an uninfected control (not recorded which). The V and J genes are TRBV7-9 and TRBJ2-7; no clear D gene. This CDR3 reads CASSLVGNYYEQYF. The CDR3, as DNA: TGTGCCAGCAGCTTGGTAGGTAACTACTACGAGCAGTACTTC.